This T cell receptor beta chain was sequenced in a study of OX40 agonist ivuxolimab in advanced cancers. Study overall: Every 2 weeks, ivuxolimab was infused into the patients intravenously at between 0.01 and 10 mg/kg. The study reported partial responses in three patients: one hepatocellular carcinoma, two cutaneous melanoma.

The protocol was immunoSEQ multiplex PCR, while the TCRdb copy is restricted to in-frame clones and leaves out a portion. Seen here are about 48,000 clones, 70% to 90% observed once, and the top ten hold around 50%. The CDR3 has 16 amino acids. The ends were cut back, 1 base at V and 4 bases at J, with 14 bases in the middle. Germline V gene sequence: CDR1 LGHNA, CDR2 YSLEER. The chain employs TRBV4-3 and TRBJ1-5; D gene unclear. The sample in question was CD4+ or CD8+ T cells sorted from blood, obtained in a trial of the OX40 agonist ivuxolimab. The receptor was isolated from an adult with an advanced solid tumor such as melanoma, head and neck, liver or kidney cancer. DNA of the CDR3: TGCGCCAGCAGCCAAGGTCTAAGGACCTTAAATCAGCCCCAGCATTTT. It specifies CASSQGLRTLNQPQHF.